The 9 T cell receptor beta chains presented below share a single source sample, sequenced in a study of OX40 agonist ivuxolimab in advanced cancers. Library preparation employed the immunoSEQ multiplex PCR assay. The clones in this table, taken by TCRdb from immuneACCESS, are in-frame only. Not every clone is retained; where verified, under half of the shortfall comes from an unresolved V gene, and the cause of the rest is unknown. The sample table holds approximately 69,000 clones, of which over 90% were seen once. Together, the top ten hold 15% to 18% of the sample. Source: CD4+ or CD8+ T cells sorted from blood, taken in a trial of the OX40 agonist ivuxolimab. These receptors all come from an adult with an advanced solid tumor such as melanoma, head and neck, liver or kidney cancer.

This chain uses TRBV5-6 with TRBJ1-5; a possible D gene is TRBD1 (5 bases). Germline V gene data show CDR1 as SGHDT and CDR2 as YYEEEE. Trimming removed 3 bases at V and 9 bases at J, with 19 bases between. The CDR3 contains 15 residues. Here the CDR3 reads CASSWGTDGGRPQHF. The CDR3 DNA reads TGTGCCAGCAGCTGGGGCACGGACGGGGGGAGGCCCCAGCATTTT.

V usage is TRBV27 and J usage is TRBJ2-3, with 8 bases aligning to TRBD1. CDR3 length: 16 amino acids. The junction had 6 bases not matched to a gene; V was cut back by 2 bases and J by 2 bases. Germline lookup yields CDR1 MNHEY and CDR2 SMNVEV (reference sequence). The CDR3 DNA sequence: TGTGCCAGCAGTTTAATCGGGACAGGTTACACAGATACGCAGTATTTT. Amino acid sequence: CASSLIGTGYTDTQYF.

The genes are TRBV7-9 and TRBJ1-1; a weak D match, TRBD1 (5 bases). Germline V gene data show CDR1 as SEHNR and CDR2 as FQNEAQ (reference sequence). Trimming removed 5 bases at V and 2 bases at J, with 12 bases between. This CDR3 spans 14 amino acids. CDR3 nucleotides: TGTGCCAGCAGCGACGACAGACTCAACACTGAAGCTTTCTTT. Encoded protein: CASSDDRLNTEAFF. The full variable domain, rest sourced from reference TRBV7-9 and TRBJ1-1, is DTGVSQNPRHKITKRGQNVTFRCDPISEHNRLYWYRQTLGQGPEFLTYFQNEAQLEKSRLLSDRFSAERPKGSFSTLEIQRTEQGDSAMYLCASSDDRLNTEAFFGQGTRLTVV.

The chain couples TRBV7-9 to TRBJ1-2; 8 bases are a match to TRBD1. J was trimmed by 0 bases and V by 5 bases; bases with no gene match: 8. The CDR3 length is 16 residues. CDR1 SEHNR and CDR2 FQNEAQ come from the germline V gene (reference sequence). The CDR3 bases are TGTGCCAGCAGCCACGGACAGGGAGGGGCTAACTATGGCTACACCTTC. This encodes CASSHGQGGANYGYTF.

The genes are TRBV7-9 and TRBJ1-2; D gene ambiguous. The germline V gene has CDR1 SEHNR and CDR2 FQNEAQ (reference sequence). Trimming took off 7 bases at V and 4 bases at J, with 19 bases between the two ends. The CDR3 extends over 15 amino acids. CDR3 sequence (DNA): TGTGCCAGCACCCCTGACCGCCCAGGAACCTATGGCTACACCTTC. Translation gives CASTPDRPGTYGYTF.

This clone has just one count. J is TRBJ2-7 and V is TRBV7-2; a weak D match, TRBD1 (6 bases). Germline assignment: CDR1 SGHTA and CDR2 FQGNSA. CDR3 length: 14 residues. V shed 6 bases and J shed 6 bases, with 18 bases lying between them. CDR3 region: CASRNPGVRPEQYF. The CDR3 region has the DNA TGTGCCAGCAGAAACCCAGGGGTCCGGCCCGAGCAGTACTTC.

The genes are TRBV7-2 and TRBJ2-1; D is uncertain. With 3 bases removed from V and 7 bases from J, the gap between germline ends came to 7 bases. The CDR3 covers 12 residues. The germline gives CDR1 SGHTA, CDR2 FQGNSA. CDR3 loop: CASSLSLNEQFF. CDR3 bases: TGTGCCAGCAGCTTGAGTCTGAATGAGCAGTTCTTC.

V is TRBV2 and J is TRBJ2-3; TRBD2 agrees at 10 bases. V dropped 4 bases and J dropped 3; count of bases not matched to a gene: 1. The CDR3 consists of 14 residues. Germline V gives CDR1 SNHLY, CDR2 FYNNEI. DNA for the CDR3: TGTGCCAGCAGTGGGGGACTAGCGACAGATACGCAGTATTTT. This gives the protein CASSGGLATDTQYF.

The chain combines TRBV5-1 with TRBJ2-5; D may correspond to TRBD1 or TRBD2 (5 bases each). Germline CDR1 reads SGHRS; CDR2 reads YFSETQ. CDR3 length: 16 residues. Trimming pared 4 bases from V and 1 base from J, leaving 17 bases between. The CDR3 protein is CASSGEGAGGQETQYF. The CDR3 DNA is TGCGCCAGCAGCGGGGAAGGGGCCGGAGGCCAAGAGACCCAGTACTTC.